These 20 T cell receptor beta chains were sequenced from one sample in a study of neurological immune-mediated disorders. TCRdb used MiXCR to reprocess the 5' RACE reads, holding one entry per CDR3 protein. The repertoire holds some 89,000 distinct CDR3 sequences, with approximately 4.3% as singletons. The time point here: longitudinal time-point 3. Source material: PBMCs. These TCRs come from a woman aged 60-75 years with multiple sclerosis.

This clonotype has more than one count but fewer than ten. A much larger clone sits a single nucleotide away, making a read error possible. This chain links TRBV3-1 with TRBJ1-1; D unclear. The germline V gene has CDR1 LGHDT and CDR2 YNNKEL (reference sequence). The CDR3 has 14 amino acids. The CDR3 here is CVSSQASGNTEAFF. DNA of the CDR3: TGTGTCAGCAGCCAAGCATCGGGGAACACTGAAGCTTTCTTT.

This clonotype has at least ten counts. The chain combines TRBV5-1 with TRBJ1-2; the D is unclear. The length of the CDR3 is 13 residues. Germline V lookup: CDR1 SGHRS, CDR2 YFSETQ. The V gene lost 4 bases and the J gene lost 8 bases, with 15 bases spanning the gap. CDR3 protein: CASSQDLLGGYTF. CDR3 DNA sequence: TGCGCCAGCAGCCAGGACCTCCTCGGGGGCTACACCTTC.

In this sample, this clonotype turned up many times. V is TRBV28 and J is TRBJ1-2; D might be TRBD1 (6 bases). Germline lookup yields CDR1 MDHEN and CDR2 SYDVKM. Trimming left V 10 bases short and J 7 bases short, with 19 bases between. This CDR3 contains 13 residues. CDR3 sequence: CAIQFRDISGYTF. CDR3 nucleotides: TGTGCCATCCAGTTTCGGGACATATCTGGCTACACCTTC.

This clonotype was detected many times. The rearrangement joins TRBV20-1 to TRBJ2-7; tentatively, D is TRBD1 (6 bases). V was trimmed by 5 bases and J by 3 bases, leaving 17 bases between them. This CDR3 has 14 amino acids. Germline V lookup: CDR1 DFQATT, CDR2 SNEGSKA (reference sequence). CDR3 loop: CSAQRFRGGYEQYF. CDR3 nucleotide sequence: TGCAGTGCTCAACGGTTCAGGGGTGGCTACGAGCAGTACTTC.

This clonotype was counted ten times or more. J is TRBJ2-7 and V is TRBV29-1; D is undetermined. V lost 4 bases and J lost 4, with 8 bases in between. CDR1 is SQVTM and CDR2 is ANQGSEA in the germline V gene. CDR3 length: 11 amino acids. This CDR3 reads CSVGAGYEQYF. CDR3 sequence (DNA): TGCAGCGTTGGGGCTGGGTACGAGCAGTACTTC.

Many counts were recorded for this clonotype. This chain's CDR3 is CASSTPSGLAGGRGEQFF. The CDR3 nucleotides are TGTGCCAGCAGTACCCCGTCGGGACTAGCGGGGGGCCGGGGTGAGCAGTTCTTC. The V and J genes are TRBV6-2 or TRBV6-3 and TRBJ2-1, with 15 bases matching TRBD2. The length of the CDR3 is 18 residues. Germline V CDR1 and CDR2: MNHEY, SVGEGT. After removal of 5 bases from V and 9 bases from J, the junction contained 14 bases not matched to a gene.

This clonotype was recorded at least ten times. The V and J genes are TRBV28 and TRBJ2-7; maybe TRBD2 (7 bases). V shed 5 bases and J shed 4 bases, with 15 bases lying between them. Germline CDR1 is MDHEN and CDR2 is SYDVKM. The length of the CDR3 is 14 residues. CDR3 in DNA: TGTGCCAGCAGTCTAAGGGGGGGGGGGTACGAGCAGTACTTC. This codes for CASSLRGGGYEQYF.

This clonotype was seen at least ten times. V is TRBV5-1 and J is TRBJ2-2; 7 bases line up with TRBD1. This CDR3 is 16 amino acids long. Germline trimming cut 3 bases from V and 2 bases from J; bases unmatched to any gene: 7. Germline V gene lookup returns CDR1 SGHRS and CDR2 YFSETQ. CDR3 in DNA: TGCGCCAGCAGCTCAGGGGGACAGCAAAACACCGGGGAGCTGTTTTTT. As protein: CASSSGGQQNTGELFF.

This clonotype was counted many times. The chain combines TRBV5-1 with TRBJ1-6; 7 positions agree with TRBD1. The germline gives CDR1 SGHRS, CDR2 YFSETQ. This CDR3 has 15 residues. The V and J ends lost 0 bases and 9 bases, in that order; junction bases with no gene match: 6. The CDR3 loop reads CASSLDIGGVSPLHF. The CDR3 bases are TGCGCCAGCAGCTTGGATATAGGGGGCGTTTCACCCCTCCACTTT.

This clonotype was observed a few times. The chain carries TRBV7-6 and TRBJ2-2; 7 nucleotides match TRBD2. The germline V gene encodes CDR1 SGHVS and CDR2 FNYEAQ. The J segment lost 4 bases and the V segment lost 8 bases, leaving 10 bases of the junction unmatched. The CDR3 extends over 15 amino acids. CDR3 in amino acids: CASQGRGDGTGELFF. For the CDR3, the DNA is TGTGCCAGCCAGGGACGGGGGGACGGCACCGGGGAGCTGTTTTTT.

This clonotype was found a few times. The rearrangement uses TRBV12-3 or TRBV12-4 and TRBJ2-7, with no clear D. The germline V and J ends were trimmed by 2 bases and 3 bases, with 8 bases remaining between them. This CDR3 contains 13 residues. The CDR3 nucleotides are TGTGCCAGCAGTTTAACAGACGGCTACGAGCAGTACTTC. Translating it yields CASSLTDGYEQYF.

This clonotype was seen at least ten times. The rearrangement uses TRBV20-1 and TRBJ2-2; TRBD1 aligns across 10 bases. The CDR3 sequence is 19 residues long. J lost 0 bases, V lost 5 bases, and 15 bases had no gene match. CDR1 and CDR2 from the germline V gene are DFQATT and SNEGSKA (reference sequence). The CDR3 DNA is TGCAGTGCTCGGACCGGGACAGGGGTTCGGGGGACGAACACCGGGGAGCTGTTTTTT. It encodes CSARTGTGVRGTNTGELFF.

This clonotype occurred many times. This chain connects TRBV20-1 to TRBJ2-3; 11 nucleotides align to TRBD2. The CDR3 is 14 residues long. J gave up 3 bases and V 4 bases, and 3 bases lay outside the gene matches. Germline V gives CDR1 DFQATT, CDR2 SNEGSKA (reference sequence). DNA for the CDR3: TGCAGTGCTACGACTAGCGGGGTGACAGATACGCAGTATTTT. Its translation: CSATTSGVTDTQYF.

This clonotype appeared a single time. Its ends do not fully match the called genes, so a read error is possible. CDR3 protein: CSSSEGDYCYTF. The CDR3 DNA reads TGCTCCAGTTCCGAAGGTGACTATTGCTACACCTTC. V and J are TRBV5-1 and TRBJ1-2; no reliable D call. The germline V gene encodes CDR1 SGHRS and CDR2 YFSETQ. The CDR3 contains 12 residues.

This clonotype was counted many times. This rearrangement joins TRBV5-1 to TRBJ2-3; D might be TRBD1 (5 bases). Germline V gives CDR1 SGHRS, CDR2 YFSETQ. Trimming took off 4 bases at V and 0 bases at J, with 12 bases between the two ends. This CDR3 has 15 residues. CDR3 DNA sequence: TGCGCCAGCAGCCTCGGTGGGGCTAGCACAGATACGCAGTATTTT. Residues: CASSLGGASTDTQYF.

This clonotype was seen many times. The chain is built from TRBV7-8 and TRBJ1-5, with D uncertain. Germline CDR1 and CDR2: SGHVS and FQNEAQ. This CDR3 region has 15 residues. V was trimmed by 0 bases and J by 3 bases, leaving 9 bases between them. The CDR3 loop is CASSLAIGINQPQHF. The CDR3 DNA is TGTGCCAGCAGCTTAGCGATCGGAATCAATCAGCCCCAGCATTTT.

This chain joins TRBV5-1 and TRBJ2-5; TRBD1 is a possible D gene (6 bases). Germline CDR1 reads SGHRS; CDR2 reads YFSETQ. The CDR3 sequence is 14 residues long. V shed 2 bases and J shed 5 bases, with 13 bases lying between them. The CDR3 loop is CASSFSQGRETQYF. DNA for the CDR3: TGCGCCAGCAGCTTCTCACAGGGAAGGGAGACCCAGTACTTC.

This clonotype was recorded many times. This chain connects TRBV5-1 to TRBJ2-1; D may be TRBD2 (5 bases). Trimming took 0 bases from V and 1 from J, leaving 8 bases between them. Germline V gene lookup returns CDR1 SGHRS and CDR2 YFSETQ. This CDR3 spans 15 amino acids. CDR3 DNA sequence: TGCGCCAGCAGCTTGGGTAGCGCTTCCTACAATGAGCAGTTCTTC. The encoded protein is CASSLGSASYNEQFF.

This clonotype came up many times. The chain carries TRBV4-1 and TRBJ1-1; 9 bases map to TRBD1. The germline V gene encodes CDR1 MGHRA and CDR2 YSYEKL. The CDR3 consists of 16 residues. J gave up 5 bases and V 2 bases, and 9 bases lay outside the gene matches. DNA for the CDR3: TGCGCCAGCAGCCAAATCCCGGGACAGGGATGGACTGAAGCTTTCTTT. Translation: CASSQIPGQGWTEAFF.

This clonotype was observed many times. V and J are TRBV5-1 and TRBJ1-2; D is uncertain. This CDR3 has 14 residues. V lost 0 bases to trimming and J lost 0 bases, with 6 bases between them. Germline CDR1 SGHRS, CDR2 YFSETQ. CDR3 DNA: TGCGCCAGCAGCTTGGAGGCCGCTAACTATGGCTACACCTTC. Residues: CASSLEAANYGYTF.